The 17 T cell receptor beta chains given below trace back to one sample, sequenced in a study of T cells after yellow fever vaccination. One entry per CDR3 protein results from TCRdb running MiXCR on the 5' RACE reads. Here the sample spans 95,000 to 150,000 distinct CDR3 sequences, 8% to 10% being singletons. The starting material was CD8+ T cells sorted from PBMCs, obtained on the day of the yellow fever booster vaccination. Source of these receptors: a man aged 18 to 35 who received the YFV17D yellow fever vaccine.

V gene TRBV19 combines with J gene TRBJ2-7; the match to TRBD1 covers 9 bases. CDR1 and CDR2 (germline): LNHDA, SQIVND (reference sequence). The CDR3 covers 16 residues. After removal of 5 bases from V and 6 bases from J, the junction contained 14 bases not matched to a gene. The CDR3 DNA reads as TGTGCCAGTAGTCCCAAAGGTGGGACAGGGCTATTCGAGCAGTACTTC. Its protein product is CASSPKGGTGLFEQYF.

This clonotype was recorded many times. This CDR3 is CSVELNGGNTGELFF. The CDR3 DNA sequence: TGCAGCGTTGAACTCAACGGGGGGAACACCGGGGAGCTGTTTTTT. The chain recombines TRBV29-1 with TRBJ2-2, with D perhaps matching TRBD2 (6 bases). V lost 2 bases, J lost 1 base, and 11 bases lay in between. Germline lookup yields CDR1 SQVTM and CDR2 ANQGSEA. This CDR3 is built from 15 residues.

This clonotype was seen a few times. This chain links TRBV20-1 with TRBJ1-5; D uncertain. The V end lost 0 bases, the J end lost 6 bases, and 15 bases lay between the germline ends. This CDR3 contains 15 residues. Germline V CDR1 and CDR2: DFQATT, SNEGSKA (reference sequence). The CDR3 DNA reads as TGCAGTGCTAGAGATAGGGAGGGATACACTCAGCCCCAGCATTTT. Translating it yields CSARDREGYTQPQHF.

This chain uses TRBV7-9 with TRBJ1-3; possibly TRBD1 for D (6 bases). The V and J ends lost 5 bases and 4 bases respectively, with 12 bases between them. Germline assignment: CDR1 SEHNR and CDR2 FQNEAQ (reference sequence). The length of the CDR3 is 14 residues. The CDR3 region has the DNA TGTGCCAGCAGCAAACAGGGAGGAGGAAACACCATATATTTT. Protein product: CASSKQGGGNTIYF.

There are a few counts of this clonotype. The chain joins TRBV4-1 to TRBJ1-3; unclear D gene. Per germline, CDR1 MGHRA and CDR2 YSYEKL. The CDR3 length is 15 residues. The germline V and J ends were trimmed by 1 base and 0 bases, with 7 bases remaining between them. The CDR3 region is CASSQVIISGNTIYF. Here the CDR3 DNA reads TGCGCCAGCAGCCAAGTTATAATCTCTGGAAACACCATATATTTT.

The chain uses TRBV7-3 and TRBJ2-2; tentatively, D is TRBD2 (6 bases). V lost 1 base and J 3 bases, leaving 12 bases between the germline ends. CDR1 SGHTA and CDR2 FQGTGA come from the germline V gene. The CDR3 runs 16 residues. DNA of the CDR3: TGTGCCAGCAGCTTAATGGGGACTCCCGACACCGGGGAGCTGTTTTTT. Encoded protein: CASSLMGTPDTGELFF.

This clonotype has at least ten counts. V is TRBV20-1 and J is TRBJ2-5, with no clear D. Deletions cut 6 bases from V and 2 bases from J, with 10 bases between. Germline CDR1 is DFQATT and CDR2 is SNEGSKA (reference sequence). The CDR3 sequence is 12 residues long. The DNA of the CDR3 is TGCAGTGCCAGCGCCCAGCAAGAGACCCAGTACTTC. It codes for CSASAQQETQYF.

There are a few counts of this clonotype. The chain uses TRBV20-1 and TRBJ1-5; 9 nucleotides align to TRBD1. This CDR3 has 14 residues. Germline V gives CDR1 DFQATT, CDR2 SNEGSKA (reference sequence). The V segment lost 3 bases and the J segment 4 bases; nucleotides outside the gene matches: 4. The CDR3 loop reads CSASNRGQNQPQHF. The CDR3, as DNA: TGCAGTGCTAGTAACAGGGGGCAAAATCAGCCCCAGCATTTT.

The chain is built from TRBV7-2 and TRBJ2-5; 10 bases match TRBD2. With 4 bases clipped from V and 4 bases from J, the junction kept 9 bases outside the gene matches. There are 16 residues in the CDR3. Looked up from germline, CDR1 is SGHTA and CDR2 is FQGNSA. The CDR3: CASSWLAGGGGETQYF. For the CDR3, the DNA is TGTGCCAGCAGCTGGTTAGCGGGGGGAGGGGGAGAGACCCAGTACTTC.

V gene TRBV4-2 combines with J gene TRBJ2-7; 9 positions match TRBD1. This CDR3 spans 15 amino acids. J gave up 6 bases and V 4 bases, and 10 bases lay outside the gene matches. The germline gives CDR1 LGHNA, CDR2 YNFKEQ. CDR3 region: CASSPGTGSSFEQYF. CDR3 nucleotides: TGTGCCAGCAGCCCTGGGACAGGGAGTTCGTTCGAGCAGTACTTC.

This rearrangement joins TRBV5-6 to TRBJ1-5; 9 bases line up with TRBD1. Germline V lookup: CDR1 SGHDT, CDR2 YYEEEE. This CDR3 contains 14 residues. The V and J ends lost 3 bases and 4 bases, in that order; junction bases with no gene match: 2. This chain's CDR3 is CASSWGQGNQPQHF. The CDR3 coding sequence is TGTGCCAGCAGCTGGGGACAGGGTAATCAGCCCCAGCATTTT.

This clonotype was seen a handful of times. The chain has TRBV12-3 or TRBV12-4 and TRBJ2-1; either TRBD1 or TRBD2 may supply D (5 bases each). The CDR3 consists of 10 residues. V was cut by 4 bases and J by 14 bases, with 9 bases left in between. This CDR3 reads CASSSGTKFF. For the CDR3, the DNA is TGTGCCAGCAGTTCAGGGACGAAGTTCTTC.

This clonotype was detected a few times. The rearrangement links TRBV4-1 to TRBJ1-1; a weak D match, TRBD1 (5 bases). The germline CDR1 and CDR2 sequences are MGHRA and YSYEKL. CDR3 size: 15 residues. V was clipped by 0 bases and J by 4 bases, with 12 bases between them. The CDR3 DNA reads TGCGCCAGCAGCCAAGACCGCAGGGATGTCACTGAAGCTTTCTTT. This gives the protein CASSQDRRDVTEAFF.

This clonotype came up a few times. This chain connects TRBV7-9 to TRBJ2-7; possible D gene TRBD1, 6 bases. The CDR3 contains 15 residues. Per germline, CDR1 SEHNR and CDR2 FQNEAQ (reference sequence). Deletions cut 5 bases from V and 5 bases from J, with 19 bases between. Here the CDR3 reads CASSLIGDIFHEQYV. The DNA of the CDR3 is TGTGCCAGCAGCCTAATCGGGGACATCTTTCACGAGCAGTACGTC.

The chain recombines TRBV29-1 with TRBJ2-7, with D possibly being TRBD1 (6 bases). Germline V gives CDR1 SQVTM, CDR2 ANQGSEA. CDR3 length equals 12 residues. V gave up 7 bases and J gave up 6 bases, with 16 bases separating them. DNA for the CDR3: TGCAGCGGAGAGGGGGACCCAGGCGAGCAGTACTTC. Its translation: CSGEGDPGEQYF.

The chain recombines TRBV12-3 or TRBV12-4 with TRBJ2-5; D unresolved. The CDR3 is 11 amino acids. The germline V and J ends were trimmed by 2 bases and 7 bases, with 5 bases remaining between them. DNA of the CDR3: TGTGCCAGCAGTTTACTTTGGACCCAGTACTTC. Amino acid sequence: CASSLLWTQYF.

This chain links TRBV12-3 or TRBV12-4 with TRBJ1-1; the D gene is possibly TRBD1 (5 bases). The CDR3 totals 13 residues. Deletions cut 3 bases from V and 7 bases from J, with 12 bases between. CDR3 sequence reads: CASSFGGGLEAFF. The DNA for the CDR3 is TGTGCCAGCAGTTTCGGGGGGGGACTTGAAGCTTTCTTT.